This TCR beta chain was retrieved from a study of neurological immune-mediated disorders. V was cut by 0 bases and J by 3 bases, with 7 bases left in between. In germline, CDR1 is SGDLS, CDR2 YYNGEE. This CDR3 has 14 residues. Described time point: longitudinal time-point 3. TCRdb reprocessed the 5' RACE reads with MiXCR, giving one entry per CDR3 protein. The table records about 53,000 distinct CDR3 sequences, roughly 8% of them present only once. This clonotype showed up many times. This rearrangement joins TRBV9 to TRBJ1-5; D uncertain. This TCR derives from a woman in her forties in good health. The sample comprised PBMCs. The CDR3 DNA reads TGTGCCAGCAGCGTAGATGGAGTCAATCAGCCCCAGCATTTT. This gives the protein CASSVDGVNQPQHF.